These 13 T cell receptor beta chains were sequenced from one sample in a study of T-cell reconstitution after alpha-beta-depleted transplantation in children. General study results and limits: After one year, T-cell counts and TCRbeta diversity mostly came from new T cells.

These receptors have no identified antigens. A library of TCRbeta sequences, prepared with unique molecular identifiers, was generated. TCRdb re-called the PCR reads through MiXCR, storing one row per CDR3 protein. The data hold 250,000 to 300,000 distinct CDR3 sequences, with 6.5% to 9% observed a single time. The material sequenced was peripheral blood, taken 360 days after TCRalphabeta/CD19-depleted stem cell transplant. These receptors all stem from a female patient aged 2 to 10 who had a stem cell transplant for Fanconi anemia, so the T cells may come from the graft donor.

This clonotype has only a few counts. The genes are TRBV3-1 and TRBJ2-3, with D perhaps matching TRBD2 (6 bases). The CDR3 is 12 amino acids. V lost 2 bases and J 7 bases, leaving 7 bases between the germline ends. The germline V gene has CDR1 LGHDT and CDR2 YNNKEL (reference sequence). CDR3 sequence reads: CASSQLANTQYF. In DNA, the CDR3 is TGTGCCAGCAGCCAACTAGCGAATACGCAGTATTTT.

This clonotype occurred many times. The CDR3 region is CASSIGTSDGYTF. In DNA form, the CDR3 reads TGCGCCAGCAGCATTGGGACGTCTGATGGCTACACCTTC. The rearrangement uses TRBV5-1 and TRBJ1-2, with a possible D match to TRBD1 (5 bases). Trimming stripped 4 bases from V and 6 bases from J, with 13 bases between. The CDR3 length is 13 residues. Germline lookup yields CDR1 SGHRS and CDR2 YFSETQ.

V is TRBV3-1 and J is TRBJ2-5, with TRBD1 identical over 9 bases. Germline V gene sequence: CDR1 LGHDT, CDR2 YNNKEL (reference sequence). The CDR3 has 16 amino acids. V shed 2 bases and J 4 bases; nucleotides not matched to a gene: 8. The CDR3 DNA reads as TGTGCCAGCAGCCAATGGGACAGGGTGCCGCGAGAGACCCAGTACTTC. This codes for CASSQWDRVPRETQYF.

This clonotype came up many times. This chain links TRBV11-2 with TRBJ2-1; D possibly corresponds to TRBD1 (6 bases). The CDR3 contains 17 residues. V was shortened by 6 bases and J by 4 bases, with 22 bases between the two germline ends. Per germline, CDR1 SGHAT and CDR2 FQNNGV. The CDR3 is CASSGAARDTYYNEQFF. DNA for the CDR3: TGTGCCAGCAGTGGGGCGGCCCGGGACACATATTACAATGAGCAGTTCTTC.

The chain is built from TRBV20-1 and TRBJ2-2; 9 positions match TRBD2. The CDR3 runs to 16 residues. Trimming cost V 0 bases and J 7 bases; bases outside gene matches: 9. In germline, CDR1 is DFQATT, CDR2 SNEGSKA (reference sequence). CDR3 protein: CSARDWASGKDGELFF. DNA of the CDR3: TGCAGTGCTAGAGATTGGGCTAGCGGGAAGGACGGGGAGCTGTTTTTT.

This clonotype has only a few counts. In DNA form, the CDR3 reads TGCGCCAGCAGCCAAGATTCAGGGCCCCACACAGATACGCAGTATTTT. Translation: CASSQDSGPHTDTQYF. The rearrangement links TRBV4-3 to TRBJ2-3; perhaps TRBD1 as D (5 bases). Deletions cut 0 bases from V and 2 bases from J, with 12 bases between. This CDR3 is built from 16 residues. Germline loops: CDR1 LGHNA, CDR2 YSLEER.

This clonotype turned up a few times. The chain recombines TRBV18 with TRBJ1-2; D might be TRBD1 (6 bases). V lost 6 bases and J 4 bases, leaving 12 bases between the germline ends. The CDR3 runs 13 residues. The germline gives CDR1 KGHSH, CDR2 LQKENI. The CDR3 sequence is CASSQRTAYGYTF. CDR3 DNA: TGTGCCAGCTCCCAAAGGACAGCCTATGGCTACACCTTC.

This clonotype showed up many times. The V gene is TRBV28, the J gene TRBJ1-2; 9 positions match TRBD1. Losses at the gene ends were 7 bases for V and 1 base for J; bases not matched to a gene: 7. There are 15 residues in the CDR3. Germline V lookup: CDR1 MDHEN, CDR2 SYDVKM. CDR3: CASITGTGHNYGYTF. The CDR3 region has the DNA TGTGCCAGCATCACCGGGACAGGGCATAACTATGGCTACACCTTC.

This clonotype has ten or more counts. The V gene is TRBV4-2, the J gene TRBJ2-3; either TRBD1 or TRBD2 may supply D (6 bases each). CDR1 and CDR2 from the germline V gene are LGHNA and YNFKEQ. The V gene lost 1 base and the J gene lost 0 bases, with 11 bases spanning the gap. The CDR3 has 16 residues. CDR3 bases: TGTGCCAGCAGCCAAGTCGAGGGGGGCAGCACAGATACGCAGTATTTT. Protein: CASSQVEGGSTDTQYF.

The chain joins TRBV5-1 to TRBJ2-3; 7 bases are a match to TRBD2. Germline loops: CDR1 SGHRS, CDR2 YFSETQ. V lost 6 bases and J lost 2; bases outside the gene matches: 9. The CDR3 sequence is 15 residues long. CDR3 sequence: CASNYLSGDTDTQYF. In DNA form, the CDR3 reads TGCGCCAGCAATTATCTAAGCGGGGACACAGATACGCAGTATTTT.

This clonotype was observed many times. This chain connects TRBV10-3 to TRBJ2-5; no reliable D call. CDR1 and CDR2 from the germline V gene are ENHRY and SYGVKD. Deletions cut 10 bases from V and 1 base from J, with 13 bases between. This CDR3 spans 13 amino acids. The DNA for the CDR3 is TGTGCCACCACCACGGTGACCCAAGAGACCCAGTACTTC. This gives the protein CATTTVTQETQYF.

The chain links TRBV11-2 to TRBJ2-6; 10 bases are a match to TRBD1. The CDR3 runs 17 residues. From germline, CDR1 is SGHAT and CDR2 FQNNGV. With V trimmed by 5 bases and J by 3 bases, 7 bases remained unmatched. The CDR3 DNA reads TGTGCCAGCAGCCCACGGACAGGGGGGGGTGGGGCCAACGTCCTGACTTTC. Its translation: CASSPRTGGGGANVLTF.

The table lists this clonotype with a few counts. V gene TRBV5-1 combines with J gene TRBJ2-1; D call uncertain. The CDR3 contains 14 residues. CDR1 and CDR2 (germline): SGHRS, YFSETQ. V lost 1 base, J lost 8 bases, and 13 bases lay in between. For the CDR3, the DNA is TGCGCCAGCAGCTTGCCCCCCTACCAATATGAGCAGTTCTTC. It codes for CASSLPPYQYEQFF.